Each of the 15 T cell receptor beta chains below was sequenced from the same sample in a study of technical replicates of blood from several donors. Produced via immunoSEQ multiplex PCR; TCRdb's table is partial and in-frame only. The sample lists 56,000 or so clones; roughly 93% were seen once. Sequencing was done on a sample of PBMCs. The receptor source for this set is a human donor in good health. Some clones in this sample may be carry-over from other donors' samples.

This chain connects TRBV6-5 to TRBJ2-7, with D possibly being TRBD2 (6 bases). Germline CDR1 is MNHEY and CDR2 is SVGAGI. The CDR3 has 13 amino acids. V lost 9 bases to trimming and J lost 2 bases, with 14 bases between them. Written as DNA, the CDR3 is TGTGCCAGTCGGCGCGGGAAGGCCTACGAGCAGTACTTC. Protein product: CASRRGKAYEQYF.

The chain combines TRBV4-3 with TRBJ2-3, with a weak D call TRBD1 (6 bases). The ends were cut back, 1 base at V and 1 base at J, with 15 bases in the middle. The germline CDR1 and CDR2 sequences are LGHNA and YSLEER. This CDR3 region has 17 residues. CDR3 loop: CASSQAQGGDRTDTQYF. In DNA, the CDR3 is TGCGCCAGCAGCCAAGCACAGGGTGGGGACCGCACAGATACGCAGTATTTT.

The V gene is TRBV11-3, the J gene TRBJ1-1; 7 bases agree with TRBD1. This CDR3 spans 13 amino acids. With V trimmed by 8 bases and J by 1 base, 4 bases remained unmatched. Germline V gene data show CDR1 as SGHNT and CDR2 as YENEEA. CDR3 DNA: TGTGCCAGCTCACAGGGGTGGAACACTGAAGCTTTCTTT. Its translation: CASSQGWNTEAFF.

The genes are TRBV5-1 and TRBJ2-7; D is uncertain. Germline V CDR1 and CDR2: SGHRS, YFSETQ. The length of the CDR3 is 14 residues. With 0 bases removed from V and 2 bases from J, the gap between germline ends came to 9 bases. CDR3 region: CASSLAAETYEQYF. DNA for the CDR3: TGCGCCAGCAGCTTGGCTGCGGAGACCTACGAGCAGTACTTC.

The CDR3 loop is CASSQARYDTYEQYF. The DNA of the CDR3 is TGCGCCAGCAGCCAAGCCCGCTACGACACATACGAGCAGTACTTC. V gene TRBV4-3 combines with J gene TRBJ2-7; D is ambiguous. CDR3 length: 15 residues. Per germline, CDR1 LGHNA and CDR2 YSLEER. Trimming removed 1 base from V and 4 bases from J, with 14 bases in between.

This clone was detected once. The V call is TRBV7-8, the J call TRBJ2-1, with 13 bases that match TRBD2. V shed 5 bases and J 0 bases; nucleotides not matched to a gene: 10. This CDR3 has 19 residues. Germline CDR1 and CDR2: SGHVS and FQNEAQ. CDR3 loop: CASSPTGLAGRSSYNEQFF. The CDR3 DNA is TGTGCCAGCAGCCCTACGGGACTAGCGGGAAGAAGCTCCTACAATGAGCAGTTCTTC.

Here the CDR3 reads CASSPPGTPQETQYF. CDR3 nucleotide sequence: TGTGCCAGCAGCCCCCCCGGGACTCCCCAAGAGACCCAGTACTTC. The rearrangement links TRBV7-9 to TRBJ2-5; D perhaps matches TRBD2 (6 bases). CDR1 is SEHNR and CDR2 is FQNEAQ in the germline V gene (reference sequence). The CDR3 runs 15 residues. Trimming cost V 5 bases and J 1 base, with 14 bases left between them.

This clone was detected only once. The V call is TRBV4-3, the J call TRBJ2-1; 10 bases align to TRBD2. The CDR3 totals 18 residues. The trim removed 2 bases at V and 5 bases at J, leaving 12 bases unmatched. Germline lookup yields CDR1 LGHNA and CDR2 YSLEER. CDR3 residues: CASSQKPLGLAADNEQFF. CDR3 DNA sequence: TGCGCCAGCAGCCAAAAACCACTAGGACTAGCGGCGGACAATGAGCAGTTCTTC.

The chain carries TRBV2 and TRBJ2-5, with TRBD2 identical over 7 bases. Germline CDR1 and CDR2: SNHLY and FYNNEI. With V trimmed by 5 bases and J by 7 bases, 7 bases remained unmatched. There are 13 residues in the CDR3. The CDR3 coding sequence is TGTGCCAGCAGTCCGGACTGGGGGGGGACCCAGTACTTC. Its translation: CASSPDWGGTQYF.

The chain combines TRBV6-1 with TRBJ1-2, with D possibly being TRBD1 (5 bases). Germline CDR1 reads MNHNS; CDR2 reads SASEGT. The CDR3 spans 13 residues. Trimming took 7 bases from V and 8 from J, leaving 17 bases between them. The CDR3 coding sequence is TGTGCCAGCACCTCCTTCGGGGGGAACGGCTACACCTTC. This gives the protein CASTSFGGNGYTF.

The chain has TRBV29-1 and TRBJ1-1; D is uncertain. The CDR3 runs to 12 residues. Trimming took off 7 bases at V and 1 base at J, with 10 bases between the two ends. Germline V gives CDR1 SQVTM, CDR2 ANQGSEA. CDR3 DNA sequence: TGCAGCGCCCGAGGGCGGAACACTGAAGCTTTCTTT. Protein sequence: CSARGRNTEAFF. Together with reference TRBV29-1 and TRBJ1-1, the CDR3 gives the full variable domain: SAVISQKPSRDICQRGTSLTIQCQVDSQVTMMFWYRQQPGQSLTLIATANQGSEATYESGFVIDKFPISRPNLTFSTLTVSNMSPEDSSIYLCSARGRNTEAFFGQGTRLTVV.

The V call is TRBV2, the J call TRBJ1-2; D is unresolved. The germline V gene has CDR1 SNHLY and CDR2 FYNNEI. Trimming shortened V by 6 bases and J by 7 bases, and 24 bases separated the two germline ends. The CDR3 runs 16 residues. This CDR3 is CASSPRRLGEVAGYTF. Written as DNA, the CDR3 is TGTGCCAGCAGCCCCAGACGGCTCGGGGAAGTAGCTGGCTACACCTTC.

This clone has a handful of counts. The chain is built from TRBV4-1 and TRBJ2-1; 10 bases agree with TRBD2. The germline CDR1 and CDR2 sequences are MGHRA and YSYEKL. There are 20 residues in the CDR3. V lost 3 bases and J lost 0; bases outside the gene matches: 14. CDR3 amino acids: CASSQIASSGGLSSYNEQFF. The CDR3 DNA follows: TGCGCCAGCAGCCAGATCGCGTCTAGCGGGGGCCTTAGCTCCTACAATGAGCAGTTCTTC.

The CDR3: CASSLRTEITDTQYF. CDR3 DNA: TGTGCCAGCAGCCTAAGGACAGAGATCACAGATACGCAGTATTTT. V and J are TRBV4-2 and TRBJ2-3; tentative D call: TRBD1 (6 bases). CDR1 is LGHNA, CDR2 YNFKEQ, per germline. The CDR3 is 15 amino acids. The V gene lost 4 bases and the J gene lost 2 bases, with 13 bases spanning the gap.

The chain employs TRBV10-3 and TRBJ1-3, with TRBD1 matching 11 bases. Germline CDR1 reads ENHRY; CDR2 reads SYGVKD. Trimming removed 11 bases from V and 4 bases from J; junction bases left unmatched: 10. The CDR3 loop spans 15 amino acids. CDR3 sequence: CASNPGQGVGNTIYF. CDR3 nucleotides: TGTGCCTCCAACCCGGGACAGGGGGTCGGAAACACCATATATTTT.